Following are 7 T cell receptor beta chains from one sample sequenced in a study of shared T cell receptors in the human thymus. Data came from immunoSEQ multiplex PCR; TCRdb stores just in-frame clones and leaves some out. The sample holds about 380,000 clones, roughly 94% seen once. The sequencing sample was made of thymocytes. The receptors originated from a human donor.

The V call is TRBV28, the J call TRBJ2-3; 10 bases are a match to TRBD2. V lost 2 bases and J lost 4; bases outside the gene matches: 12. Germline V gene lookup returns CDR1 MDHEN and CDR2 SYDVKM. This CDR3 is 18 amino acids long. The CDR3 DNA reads TGTGCCAGCAGTTTAATCTCCCCTAGCGGGAGAATCCCAGATACGCAGTATTTT. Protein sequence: CASSLISPSGRIPDTQYF.

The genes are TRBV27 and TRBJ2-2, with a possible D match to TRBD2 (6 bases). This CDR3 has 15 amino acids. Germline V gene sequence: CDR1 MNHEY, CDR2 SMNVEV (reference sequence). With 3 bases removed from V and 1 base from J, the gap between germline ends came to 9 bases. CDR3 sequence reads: CASSFRRENTGELFF. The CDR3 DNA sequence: TGTGCCAGCAGTTTCAGGAGGGAGAACACCGGGGAGCTGTTTTTT.

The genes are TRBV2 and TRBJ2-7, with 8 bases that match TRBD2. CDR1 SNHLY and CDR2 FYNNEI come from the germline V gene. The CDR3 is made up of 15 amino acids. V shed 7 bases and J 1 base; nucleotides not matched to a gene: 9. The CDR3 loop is CASKAGVSKSYEQYF. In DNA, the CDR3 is TGTGCCAGCAAAGCGGGAGTAAGTAAGTCCTACGAGCAGTACTTC.

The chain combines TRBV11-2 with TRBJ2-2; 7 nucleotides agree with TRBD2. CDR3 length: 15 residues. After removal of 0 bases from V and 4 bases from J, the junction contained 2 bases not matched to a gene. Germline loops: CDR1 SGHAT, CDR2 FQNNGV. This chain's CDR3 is CASSLDERGTGELFF. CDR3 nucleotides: TGTGCCAGCAGCTTAGATGAGCGGGGCACCGGGGAGCTGTTTTTT.

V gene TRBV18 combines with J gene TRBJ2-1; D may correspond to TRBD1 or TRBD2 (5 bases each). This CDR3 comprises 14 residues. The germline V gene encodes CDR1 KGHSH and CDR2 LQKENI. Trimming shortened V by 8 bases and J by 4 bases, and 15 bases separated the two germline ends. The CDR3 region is CASQTREYYNEQFF. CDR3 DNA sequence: TGTGCCAGCCAAACCAGGGAGTATTACAATGAGCAGTTCTTC.

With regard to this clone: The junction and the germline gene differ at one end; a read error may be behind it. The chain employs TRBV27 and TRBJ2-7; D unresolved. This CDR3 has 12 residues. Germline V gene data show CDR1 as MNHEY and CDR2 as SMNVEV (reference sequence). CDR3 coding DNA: TGTGCCAGCAGTTTAGCTGGAAAAGTTTTAGACTTC. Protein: CASSLAGKVLDF.

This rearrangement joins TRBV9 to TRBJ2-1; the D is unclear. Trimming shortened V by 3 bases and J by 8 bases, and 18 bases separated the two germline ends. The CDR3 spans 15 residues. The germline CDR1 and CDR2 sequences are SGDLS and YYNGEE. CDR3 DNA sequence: TGTGCCAGCAGCGCCGCCGGGTGGGGTAGCTATGAGCAGTTCTTC. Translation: CASSAAGWGSYEQFF.